This TCR beta chain was observed in a study of cytotoxic CD8 clonotypes in ibrutinib-treated CLL. Study context: Productive templates per sample averaged 255,043; productive rearrangements, approximately 93,000. Broader study findings: The study found public clonotypes uncommon, contracting or stable on treatment. Exceeding age-matched healthy donors, baseline clonality also tracked the counts of circulating CD8+ T cells.

Generated by immunoSEQ multiplex PCR, the TCRdb table keeps only in-frame clones and is missing some. This table holds roughly 220,000 clones, around 75% found once. Only a few counts were recorded for this clone. Its specificity is not known. This CDR3 is also generated by other DNA sequences in the sample. Material: PBMCs, obtained after 12 months of ibrutinib treatment. The TCR comes from a human donor with chronic lymphocytic leukemia.

The CDR3 here is CASSLGGAQETQYF. Written as DNA, the CDR3 is TGTGCCAGCAGCTTAGGGGGGGCACAAGAGACCCAGTACTTC. The chain combines TRBV7-2 with TRBJ2-5; D could derive from TRBD1 or TRBD2 (6 bases each). The CDR3 loop spans 14 amino acids. Germline V lookup: CDR1 SGHTA, CDR2 FQGNSA. Trimming took 1 base from V and 2 from J, leaving 8 bases between them.